This record looks at one T cell receptor beta chain sequence and its context. Donors likely had unrecorded immune exposures despite being nominally healthy when sampled. This record comes from a study of cytomegalovirus exposure and HLA in healthy donors. In the study overall: HLA-typed donors were the source of about 90 million unique TCRs held in an early data release.

The PCR employed 60 Vbeta primers together with 13 Jbeta primers. Clones were read by immunoSEQ multiplex PCR, and TCRdb kept only the in-frame ones, dropping some. The repertoire table contains roughly 100,000 clones. The germline gives CDR1 SGHTA, CDR2 FQGNSA. V was clipped by 5 bases and J by 0 bases, with 20 bases between them. The CDR3 spans 17 residues. The sequence came from a man aged 40-49 years in good health and CMV-seronegative. The chain combines TRBV7-2 with TRBJ2-7; D is perhaps TRBD2 (5 bases). Sequencing input: PBMCs. The DNA for the CDR3 is TGTGCCAGCAGCACGCTCGGGGTGGATTCGCGCTCCTACGAGCAGTACTTC. Protein: CASSTLGVDSRSYEQYF.